These 8 T cell receptor beta chains came from one sample sequenced in a study of blood T cells in healthy people across ages. The use of a sample-barcoded 5' primer and a J-beta primer mix characterized a second PCR of roughly 6 to 11 cycles. One entry per CDR3 protein results from TCRdb running MiXCR on the 5' RACE reads. The sample yields approximately 1,000,000 distinct CDR3 sequences, less than 45% seen once. The sample consisted of blood. The receptor set was obtained from a young man in good health.

The chain couples TRBV12-3 or TRBV12-4 to TRBJ1-3; weak D call: TRBD1 (5 bases). The CDR3 runs 14 residues. V dropped 5 bases and J dropped 6 bases, with 14 bases sitting between them. The DNA for the CDR3 is TGTGCCAGCAGTCCAGGGTGGATTCTAAACACCATATATTTT. Translating gives CASSPGWILNTIYF.

The chain is built from TRBV11-1 and TRBJ1-6; D is perhaps TRBD1 (5 bases). Germline lookup yields CDR1 SGHAT and CDR2 FQDESV (reference sequence). The CDR3 is 14 residues long. V shed 4 bases and J shed 9 bases, with 13 bases lying between them. In DNA, the CDR3 is TGTGCCAGCAGCTCGGGACGGGGGAGTTCACCCCTCCACTTT. Its protein product is CASSSGRGSSPLHF.

This clonotype has at least ten counts. The CDR3 reads CASSYTLAGGYTF. CDR3 nucleotides: TGTGCCAGCAGCTACACCCTGGCGGGGGGCTACACCTTC. The V and J genes are TRBV13 and TRBJ1-2; D is unclear. The CDR3 consists of 13 residues. Germline CDR1 reads PRHDT; CDR2 reads FYEKMQ (reference sequence). With 4 bases removed from V and 8 bases from J, the gap between germline ends came to 14 bases.

This clonotype was observed a few times. The rearrangement links TRBV5-1 to TRBJ2-1; D uncertain. Germline CDR1 reads SGHRS; CDR2 reads YFSETQ. There are 13 residues in the CDR3. Between the trimmed V and J ends, which lost 3 bases and 10 bases, there was a span of 14 bases. The CDR3 sequence is CASSSTPETEQFF. CDR3 sequence (DNA): TGCGCCAGCAGCTCCACTCCCGAGACCGAGCAGTTCTTC.

This chain links TRBV4-3 with TRBJ1-1; D is undetermined. The V end lost 0 bases, the J end lost 6 bases, and 11 bases lay between the germline ends. CDR3 length: 14 amino acids. The germline V gene encodes CDR1 LGHNA and CDR2 YSLEER. CDR3 coding DNA: TGCGCCAGCAGCCAAGATAGGGCAGGAGCTGAAGCTTTCTTT. This encodes CASSQDRAGAEAFF.

This clonotype showed up just once. A much larger clone sits a single nucleotide away, making a read error possible. This chain uses TRBV5-6 with TRBJ2-1, with D maybe TRBD1 (6 bases). The CDR3 length is 12 residues. Germline CDR1 SGHDT, CDR2 YYEEEE. Trimming removed 2 bases from V and 9 bases from J, with 9 bases in between. CDR3 DNA sequence: TGTGCCAGCAGCTTACAGGGATTTGAGCAGTTCTTC. This encodes CASSLQGFEQFF.

The rearrangement uses TRBV10-3 and TRBJ1-3, with D perhaps matching TRBD1 (5 bases). The V gene's germline CDR1 is ENHRY and CDR2 SYGVKD. The germline V and J ends were trimmed by 7 bases and 2 bases, with 24 bases remaining between them. The CDR3 is 18 amino acids. The CDR3 coding sequence is TGTGCCATCAAGGGAGTGGTCAGGGATCAAGTGGCTGGAAACACCATATATTTT. It translates to CAIKGVVRDQVAGNTIYF.

This clonotype has just a few counts. V and J are TRBV7-2 and TRBJ2-1; no clear D. In germline, CDR1 is SGHTA, CDR2 FQGNSA. The CDR3 spans 11 residues. V shed 5 bases and J shed 9 bases, with 8 bases lying between them. The CDR3 sequence: CASSQQTEQFF. The DNA for the CDR3 is TGTGCCAGCAGCCAACAGACTGAGCAGTTCTTC.